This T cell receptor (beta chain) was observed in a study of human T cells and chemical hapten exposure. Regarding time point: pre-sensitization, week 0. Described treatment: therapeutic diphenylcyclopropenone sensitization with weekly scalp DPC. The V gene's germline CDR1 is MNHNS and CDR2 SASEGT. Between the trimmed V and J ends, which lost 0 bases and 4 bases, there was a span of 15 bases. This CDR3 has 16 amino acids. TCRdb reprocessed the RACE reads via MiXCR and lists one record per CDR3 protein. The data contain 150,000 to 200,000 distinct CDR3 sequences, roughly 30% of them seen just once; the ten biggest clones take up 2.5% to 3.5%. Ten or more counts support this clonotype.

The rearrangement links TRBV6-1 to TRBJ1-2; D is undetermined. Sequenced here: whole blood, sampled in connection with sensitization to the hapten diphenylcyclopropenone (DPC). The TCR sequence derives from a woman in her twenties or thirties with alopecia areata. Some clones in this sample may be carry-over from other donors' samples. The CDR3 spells CASSEAGSAGFYGYTF. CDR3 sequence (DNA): TGTGCCAGCAGTGAAGCGGGGAGTGCAGGATTCTATGGCTACACCTTC.